This T cell receptor (beta chain) is from a study of T cells in Graves' hyperthyroidism and ophthalmopathy. Study information: Initial diagnosis, before any treatment, was when peripheral blood was collected. Study observations and caveats: Using 13 V-J features, a model discriminated ophthalmopathy from stable hyperthyroidism.

The germline CDR1 and CDR2 sequences are SGHAT and FQNNGV. V lost 6 bases, J lost 4 bases, and 9 bases stayed unmatched. The length of the CDR3 is 16 residues. Regarding this clonotype: The antigen is undetermined. This clone may be a read error of a much larger clone one base away.

The investigators amplified TCR beta CDR3 regions from RNA transcripts. First-round RT-PCR of the TCR CDR3 relied on the HTBI primer set. TCRdb ran MiXCR on the multiplex PCR reads and lists one entry per CDR3 protein. The table has 600,000 to 850,000 distinct CDR3 sequences, approximately 18% seen once. This TCR was recovered from a woman aged 50 to 60 with Graves' hyperthyroidism that later progressed to Graves' ophthalmopathy. The V gene is TRBV11-2, the J gene TRBJ2-3; TRBD2 agrees at 11 bases. Sequencing was done on a sample of blood. The CDR3 reads CASSFLAGGSADTQYF. In DNA, the CDR3 is TGTGCCAGCAGTTTCCTAGCGGGGGGATCGGCAGATACGCAGTATTTT.